The 29 T cell receptor beta chains below were found in one sample sequenced in a study of blood T cell repertoires in COVID-19. Assay: immunoSEQ multiplex PCR; the TCRdb copy retains only in-frame clones and omits some. The repertoire consists of 130,000 or so clones, with around 90% occurring once and the leading ten covering about 1.5%. Material for sequencing was peripheral blood. These TCRs come from a woman between 55 and 75 years old with acute or convalescent COVID-19.

The genes are TRBV2 and TRBJ1-1, with 8 positions matching TRBD1. V lost 7 bases and J lost 6; bases outside the gene matches: 13. Germline V gene lookup returns CDR1 SNHLY and CDR2 FYNNEI. The CDR3 covers 15 residues. The chain's CDR3 is CASKILGTGSAEAFF. The CDR3 bases are TGTGCCAGCAAGATACTAGGGACAGGCTCGGCTGAAGCTTTCTTT. The variable domain in full, completed from reference TRBV2 and TRBJ1-1, reads EPEVTQTPSHQVTQMGQEVILRCVPISNHLYFYWYRQILGQKVEFLVSFYNNEISEKSEIFDDQFSVERPDGSNFTLKIRSTKLEDSAMYFCASKILGTGSAEAFFGQGTRLTVV.

The chain combines TRBV5-4 with TRBJ1-2; 8 nucleotides line up with TRBD1. CDR1 and CDR2 from the germline V gene are SGHNT and YYREEE (reference sequence). The CDR3 covers 15 residues. With 4 bases clipped from V and 5 bases from J, the junction kept 10 bases outside the gene matches. CDR3 sequence reads: CASSPNPGGRYGYTF. The CDR3 coding sequence is TGTGCCAGCAGCCCCAACCCAGGGGGCAGGTATGGCTACACCTTC.

This clone was observed once. The V call is TRBV7-9, the J call TRBJ2-1; D might be TRBD2 (6 bases). Germline CDR1 and CDR2: SEHNR and FQNEAQ (reference sequence). The germline V and J ends were trimmed by 1 base and 2 bases, with 12 bases remaining between them. There are 16 residues in the CDR3. The CDR3 DNA reads as TGTGCCAGCAGCTTAGGGGGACTCCGGGCCTACAATGAGCAGTTCTTC. Protein product: CASSLGGLRAYNEQFF.

The rearrangement links TRBV5-1 to TRBJ2-7; 11 bases map to TRBD1. The CDR3 contains 15 residues. Germline CDR1 and CDR2: SGHRS and YFSETQ. With 6 bases clipped from V and 2 bases from J, the junction kept 7 bases outside the gene matches. CDR3 bases: TGCGCCAGCACGTCTTGGGGACAGGGGGCCTACGAGCAGTACTTC. Amino acid sequence: CASTSWGQGAYEQYF.

This clone was observed once. The J gene is TRBJ2-3, the V gene TRBV3-1 (or the pseudogene TRBV3-2); 7 bases align to TRBD1. V shed 3 bases and J 0 bases; nucleotides not matched to a gene: 3. The CDR3 is 15 amino acids. Germline CDR1 reads LGHDT; CDR2 reads YNNKEL (reference sequence). The DNA for the CDR3 is TGTGCCAGCAGCCAGACAGGGTTGAGCACAGATACGCAGTATTTT. Encoded protein: CASSQTGLSTDTQYF.

The genes are TRBV19 and TRBJ1-4; D gene unclear. Germline V gives CDR1 LNHDA, CDR2 SQIVND (reference sequence). CDR3 length: 14 residues. Trimming pared 3 bases from V and 4 bases from J, leaving 9 bases between. The CDR3 nucleotides are TGTGCCAGTAGTATTAACAGCTTTAATGAAAAACTGTTTTTT. Translating gives CASSINSFNEKLFF.

The rearrangement joins TRBV13 to TRBJ2-1, with D possibly being TRBD2 (5 bases). Germline-derived CDR1 and CDR2 are PRHDT and FYEKMQ (reference sequence). V dropped 5 bases and J dropped 10 bases, with 18 bases sitting between them. CDR3 length: 14 amino acids. CDR3 coding DNA: TGTGCCAGCAGCGAAAGTCTATACGGGGTGGAGCAGTTCTTC. Protein product: CASSESLYGVEQFF.

The chain combines TRBV19 with TRBJ1-5; 8 bases fit TRBD1. Germline CDR1 and CDR2: LNHDA and SQIVND (reference sequence). The length of the CDR3 is 17 residues. V gave up 6 bases and J gave up 3 bases; unmatched junction bases: 13. CDR3 region: CASSLHLQGVSNQPQHF. DNA of the CDR3: TGTGCCAGTAGCCTGCACCTACAGGGGGTGTCCAATCAGCCCCAGCATTTT.

The chain employs TRBV6-1 and TRBJ1-5; D gene unclear. From germline, CDR1 is MNHNS and CDR2 SASEGT. The V end lost 0 bases, the J end lost 4 bases, and 7 bases lay between the germline ends. This CDR3 spans 14 amino acids. The CDR3 region is CASSEAVGNQPQHF. Here the CDR3 DNA reads TGTGCCAGCAGTGAAGCAGTCGGGAATCAGCCCCAGCATTTT.

The chain joins TRBV5-1 to TRBJ1-1; weak D call: TRBD1 (6 bases). CDR1 SGHRS and CDR2 YFSETQ come from the germline V gene. CDR3 length equals 15 residues. V was pared by 4 bases and J by 5 bases, with 18 bases between. The CDR3 protein is CASSPQGQGWTEAFF. Here the CDR3 DNA reads TGCGCCAGCAGCCCTCAGGGGCAGGGATGGACTGAAGCTTTCTTT.

Written as DNA, the CDR3 is TGTGCCATCACCAAGGACTCAGCCTACGAGCAGTACTTC. As protein: CAITKDSAYEQYF. The rearrangement links TRBV10-3 to TRBJ2-7; D perhaps matches TRBD2 (5 bases). The CDR3 is 13 amino acids. CDR1 and CDR2 from the germline V gene are ENHRY and SYGVKD. V shed 7 bases and J shed 2 bases, with 12 bases lying between them.

The chain combines TRBV5-6 with TRBJ2-3; 9 bases fit TRBD1. The CDR3 runs 16 residues. The V segment lost 2 bases and the J segment 4 bases; nucleotides outside the gene matches: 8. Germline V gene sequence: CDR1 SGHDT, CDR2 YYEEEE. This CDR3 is CASSLRPGQGADTQYF. DNA for the CDR3: TGTGCCAGCAGCTTACGCCCGGGACAGGGTGCAGATACGCAGTATTTT.

The chain combines TRBV30 with TRBJ2-7, with D possibly TRBD1 on 6 matching bases. V was pared by 0 bases and J by 7 bases, with 10 bases between. Germline values: CDR1 GTSNPN, CDR2 SVGIG (reference sequence). The CDR3 has 12 residues. Here the CDR3 DNA reads TGTGCCTGGAGTGTACACAGGGTTGAGCAGTACTTC. Translating gives CAWSVHRVEQYF.

This chain connects TRBV7-2 to TRBJ1-5; D may be TRBD1 (5 bases). V shed 5 bases and J shed 5 bases, with 13 bases lying between them. Germline V gene sequence: CDR1 SGHTA, CDR2 FQGNSA. This CDR3 is 14 amino acids long. CDR3 sequence (DNA): TGTGCCAGCAGCCAGGGACTGACCGATCAGCCCCAGCATTTT. Residues: CASSQGLTDQPQHF.

The V call is TRBV6-1, the J call TRBJ2-7; 7 bases are shared with TRBD2. V lost 6 bases and J lost 7; bases outside the gene matches: 12. CDR1 MNHNS and CDR2 SASEGT come from the germline V gene. CDR3 length: 14 residues. CDR3 amino acids: CASSFTSDPREQYF. DNA for the CDR3: TGTGCCAGCAGCTTCACTAGCGACCCTCGGGAGCAGTACTTC.

V is TRBV7-9 and J is TRBJ1-2, with a possible D match to TRBD1 (5 bases). Trimming pared 4 bases from V and 6 bases from J, leaving 12 bases between. The CDR3 consists of 13 residues. CDR1 and CDR2 (germline): SEHNR, FQNEAQ (reference sequence). The CDR3 loop reads CASSSRGGDGYTF. Here the CDR3 DNA reads TGTGCCAGCAGCTCCCGGGGGGGGGATGGCTACACCTTC.

The chain carries TRBV3-1 (or the pseudogene TRBV3-2) and TRBJ2-7, with 10 bases lining up with TRBD2. The V and J ends lost 0 bases and 3 bases, in that order; junction bases with no gene match: 2. Looked up from germline, CDR1 is LGHDT and CDR2 is YNNKEL (reference sequence). This CDR3 spans 15 amino acids. The CDR3 DNA is TGTGCCAGCAGCCAAGACGCTAGCGGGGGCTACGAGCAGTACTTC. This sequence encodes CASSQDASGGYEQYF.

This chain uses TRBV18 with TRBJ2-7; possible D gene TRBD2, 5 bases. CDR1 and CDR2 (germline): KGHSH, LQKENI. This CDR3 is 15 amino acids long. Trimming pared 2 bases from V and 0 bases from J, leaving 11 bases between. CDR3 residues: CASSPNPEGSYEQYF. CDR3 DNA sequence: TGTGCCAGCTCACCAAACCCCGAGGGCTCCTACGAGCAGTACTTC.

The chain combines TRBV6-1 with TRBJ1-4; 7 bases are a match to TRBD1. Germline V gene sequence: CDR1 MNHNS, CDR2 SASEGT. CDR3 size: 16 residues. J was trimmed by 0 bases and V by 4 bases; bases with no gene match: 5. CDR3 protein: CASSARQGSTNEKLFF. The CDR3 DNA sequence: TGTGCCAGCAGTGCCAGACAGGGTTCAACTAATGAAAAACTGTTTTTT.

The V and J genes are TRBV27 and TRBJ2-3; 8 positions match TRBD2. The V gene's germline CDR1 is MNHEY and CDR2 SMNVEV (reference sequence). With V trimmed by 4 bases and J by 2 bases, 11 bases remained unmatched. This CDR3 has 17 residues. The CDR3 reads CASSSPRGGRFTDTQYF. In DNA, the CDR3 is TGTGCCAGCAGTTCGCCACGGGGGGGTAGATTCACAGATACGCAGTATTTT.

The chain uses TRBV7-2 and TRBJ1-5; 8 nucleotides agree with TRBD1. V dropped 4 bases and J dropped 6; count of bases not matched to a gene: 5. The CDR3 is 14 residues long. Looked up from germline, CDR1 is SGHTA and CDR2 is FQGNSA. CDR3 DNA: TGTGCCAGCAGCTGGGACAGGCGAGGTCAGCCCCAGCATTTT. Its protein product is CASSWDRRGQPQHF.

Regarding this clone: Different DNA sequences within this sample yield the same CDR3. This chain uses TRBV24-1 with TRBJ1-4; TRBD1 is a possible D gene (5 bases). Deletions cut 6 bases from V and 4 bases from J, with 8 bases between. Germline V gives CDR1 KGHDR, CDR2 SFDVKD. The CDR3 contains 13 residues. In nucleotides, the CDR3 is TGTGCCACCAGTCAGGGCAGTAATGAAAAACTGTTTTTT. As protein: CATSQGSNEKLFF.

This clone was counted between two and nine times. The chain joins TRBV28 to TRBJ1-2, with D uncertain. CDR3 length: 15 residues. The germline V gene has CDR1 MDHEN and CDR2 SYDVKM. With 2 bases removed from V and 1 base from J, the gap between germline ends came to 11 bases. The CDR3 DNA reads TGTGCCAGCAGTTTAGGGCAGGCGCATAACTATGGCTACACCTTC. As protein: CASSLGQAHNYGYTF.

This clone is a singleton in its sample. J is TRBJ2-5 and V is TRBV9, with D perhaps matching TRBD1 (5 bases). The length of the CDR3 is 16 residues. CDR1 is SGDLS and CDR2 is YYNGEE in the germline V gene. The V gene lost 0 bases and the J gene lost 4 bases, with 16 bases spanning the gap. The chain's CDR3 is CASSVGSFNRGETQYF. The CDR3 coding sequence is TGTGCCAGCAGCGTAGGGTCGTTTAATAGGGGAGAGACCCAGTACTTC.

The J gene is TRBJ1-6, the V gene TRBV4-2; maybe TRBD1 (5 bases). The germline gives CDR1 LGHNA, CDR2 YNFKEQ. CDR3 length: 14 residues. The V gene lost 0 bases and the J gene lost 9 bases, with 9 bases spanning the gap. The DNA for the CDR3 is TGTGCCAGCAGCCAAGAGTCCGGGGGTTCACCCCTCCACTTT. This translates into CASSQESGGSPLHF.

The V and J genes are TRBV29-1 and TRBJ2-2; 7 bases are a match to TRBD2. Per the germline V gene, CDR1 is SQVTM and CDR2 is ANQGSEA. There are 16 residues in the CDR3. V shed 7 bases and J 5 bases; nucleotides not matched to a gene: 16. The CDR3 DNA reads as TGCAGCGCCTTGAAGGTACCAGCGGGGCCTACCGGGGAGCTGTTTTTT. This translates into CSALKVPAGPTGELFF.

This clone was seen only once. The J gene is TRBJ2-5, the V gene TRBV3-1 (or the pseudogene TRBV3-2); 7 nucleotides match TRBD1. The CDR3 loop spans 17 amino acids. The J segment lost 3 bases and the V segment lost 1 base, leaving 11 bases of the junction unmatched. CDR1 is LGHDT, CDR2 YNNKEL, per germline (reference sequence). CDR3 nucleotide sequence: TGTGCCAGCAGCCAAGGGCTCAGGGGGACAAAGAAAGAGACCCAGTACTTC. Its translation is CASSQGLRGTKKETQYF.

The chain couples TRBV6-2 or TRBV6-3 to TRBJ1-2; 9 bases match TRBD1. The J segment lost 4 bases and the V segment lost 5 bases, leaving 2 bases of the junction unmatched. The CDR3 runs 13 residues. Germline V gene data show CDR1 as MNHEY and CDR2 as SVGEGT. Here the CDR3 DNA reads TGTGCCAGCAGTACGGGACAGGGCTATGGCTACACCTTC. Translating it yields CASSTGQGYGYTF.

The chain joins TRBV3-1 (or the pseudogene TRBV3-2) to TRBJ2-7; 8 bases are a match to TRBD1. The CDR3 has 14 residues. Looked up from germline, CDR1 is LGHDT and CDR2 is YNNKEL (reference sequence). The trim removed 4 bases at V and 6 bases at J, leaving 8 bases unmatched. The chain's CDR3 is CASSPRDRLLEQYF. In DNA, the CDR3 is TGTGCCAGCAGCCCCCGGGACAGGCTTCTCGAGCAGTACTTC.